This T cell receptor (beta chain) is from a study of cytomegalovirus exposure and HLA in healthy donors. Whole-study context: In a later analysis, it was reported that the 110 or so validation repertoires had been produced on the same platform as the 550 to 850 repertoires belonging to the first cohort.

The study drew the donors from its approximately 110-subject validation cohort, separate from the roughly 670-subject first cohort. Study observations and caveats: Subsequent analysis of the approximately 110 validation repertoires found a tendency for first-cohort TCR clusters to co-occur. Despite most TCR sequences being rare, some public TCRs occurred in many donors.

The V gene end was trimmed by 1 base and the J gene end by 9 bases; junction bases not matched to a gene: 6. The CDR3 is 14 amino acids. Germline CDR1 reads SGHTA; CDR2 reads FQGTGA. As concerns this clone: Its antigen is still unknown.

Sequencing used immunoSEQ multiplex PCR; TCRdb keeps in-frame clones, though not all of them. The repertoire holds some 270,000 clones, with approximately 86% as singletons. Material for sequencing was PBMCs. The TCR originated in a woman in her late teens or twenties in good health and CMV-seronegative. The chain combines TRBV7-3 with TRBJ1-5, with 7 bases fitting TRBD1. The CDR3 DNA reads as TGTGCCAGCAGCTTAATGGGCCCAGGGGGGCCCCAGCATTTT. Translating it yields CASSLMGPGGPQHF. The variable domain in full, with the rest retrieved from reference TRBV7-3 and TRBJ1-5, is GAGVSQTPSNKVTEKGKYVELRCDPISGHTALYWYRQSLGQGPEFLIYFQGTGAADDSGLPNDRFFAVRPEGSVSTLKIQRTERGDSAVYLCASSLMGPGGPQHFGDGTRLSIL.